Listed below are T cell receptor beta chains from one sample, sequenced in a study of T-cell reconstitution after alpha-beta-depleted transplantation in children. TCRdb recomputed calls from the PCR reads with MiXCR, one row per CDR3 protein. The repertoire holds 300,000 to 350,000 distinct CDR3 sequences, with about 16% as singletons. This sample comprised PBMCs, mostly from graft donor cells, obtained 360 days after TCRalphabeta/CD19-depleted stem cell transplant. These receptors all stem from a male patient aged 2 to 9 who had a stem cell transplant for acute lymphoblastic leukemia, so the T cells may come from the graft donor. The CDR3 runs from the conserved cysteine through the conserved F or W. Fields, in order: CDR3 protein, CDR3 DNA, D gene, clone size, J gene, V gene. D genes are given only for firm matches. Expanded clones get a size class; other rows say once, few or many, or leave the size out.

CASSKVDPSDCLSLTDTQYF	TGTGCCAGCAGCAAAGTGGACCCCAGCGACTGCCTATCCCTAACAGATACGCAGTATTTT	.	few	TRBJ2-3	TRBV21-1
CASSQGRTGPSQFF	TGCGCCAGCAGCCAAGGGAGGACTGGCCCCTCGCAGTTCTTC	.	.	TRBJ2-1	TRBV4-1
CASSQEGGVTDTQYF	TGTGCCAGCAGCCAAGAAGGAGGGGTCACAGATACGCAGTATTTT	.	few	TRBJ2-3	TRBV4-2
CASSLAPKGGSEQYF	TGCGCCAGCAGCCTGGCCCCCAAGGGAGGAAGCGAGCAGTACTTC	.	.	TRBJ2-7	TRBV5-1
CAISESTVLSGNEQFF	TGTGCCATCAGTGAGTCTACAGTCCTTAGCGGCAATGAGCAGTTCTTC	.	.	TRBJ2-1	TRBV10-3
CSVTAGGPAGELFF	TGCAGTGTAACAGCGGGAGGGCCTGCCGGGGAGCTGTTTTTT	TRBD2	once	TRBJ2-2	TRBV20-1
CASSLGQLAGGTDTQYF	TGCGCCAGCAGCTTGGGGCAACTAGCGGGGGGCACAGATACGCAGTATTTT	TRBD2	few	TRBJ2-3	TRBV5-1
CATSKGERELLETQYF	TGTGCCACCAGCAAAGGCGAGCGGGAGTTGTTGGAGACCCAGTACTTC	TRBD2	many	TRBJ2-5	TRBV15
CASSVAGNFYEQYF	TGTGCCAGCAGCGTCGCAGGGAACTTCTACGAGCAGTACTTC	.	.	TRBJ2-7	TRBV7-9
CAWSRTRGETQYF	TGTGCCTGGAGTCGGACTAGAGGAGAGACCCAGTACTTC	TRBD2	many	TRBJ2-5	TRBV30
CASSFDPTPGGDTDTQYF	TGTGCCAGCAGTTTTGACCCCACACCAGGGGGCGACACAGATACGCAGTATTTT	TRBD1	few	TRBJ2-3	TRBV28
CASSPPGRARADTQYF	TGTGCCAGCAGTCCTCCCGGGAGGGCCAGGGCAGATACGCAGTATTTT	TRBD2	.	TRBJ2-3	TRBV28
CSVVTSGRRYYNEQFF	TGCAGCGTGGTAACTAGCGGGAGACGCTACTACAATGAGCAGTTCTTC	TRBD2	few	TRBJ2-1	TRBV29-1
CASSLSATQETQYF	TGTGCCAGCAGTTTATCGGCGACACAAGAGACCCAGTACTTC	.	few	TRBJ2-5	TRBV27
CASSLKTDQPQHF	TGTGCCAGCAGTTTAAAGACAGATCAGCCCCAGCATTTT	.	many	TRBJ1-5	TRBV12-3/TRBV12-4
CASSRRGQSYEQYF	TGTGCCAGCAGCCGGCGGGGACAGTCTTACGAGCAGTACTTC	.	few	TRBJ2-7	TRBV7-8
CASSSRTDYEQYF	TGTGCCAGCAGTTCCCGGACGGACTACGAGCAGTACTTC	.	few	TRBJ2-7	TRBV28
CASSTGTNNNEQFF	TGTGCCAGCAGCACCGGGACCAACAACAATGAGCAGTTCTTC	.	once	TRBJ2-1	TRBV5-6
CASFPRERGGELFF	TGCGCCAGCTTCCCGCGGGAGCGGGGCGGGGAGCTGTTTTTT	TRBD2	.	TRBJ2-2	TRBV5-1
CASSSDGNYQPQHF	TGCGCCAGCAGCTCGGACGGGAATTATCAGCCCCAGCATTTT	.	.	TRBJ1-5	TRBV5-1
CSARDYLTSGTDTQYF	TGCAGTGCTAGAGACTACCTTACTAGCGGCACAGATACGCAGTATTTT	TRBD2	.	TRBJ2-3	TRBV20-1
CSVEGLAGGGLLYNEQFF	TGCAGCGTTGAAGGACTAGCGGGAGGAGGGCTCCTGTACAATGAGCAGTTCTTC	TRBD2	many	TRBJ2-1	TRBV29-1
CASSPAGGRINTEAFF	TGCGCCAGCAGCCCCGCTGGTGGCAGAATAAACACTGAAGCTTTCTTT	.	many	TRBJ1-1	TRBV4-3
CASSSTGGRASEQYF	TGTGCCAGCAGTTCCACTGGCGGGAGGGCCTCGGAGCAGTACTTC	TRBD2	.	TRBJ2-7	TRBV6-2/TRBV6-3
CASSQPGLAGLGEQFF	TGCGCCAGCAGCCAACCGGGACTAGCGGGATTGGGTGAGCAGTTCTTC	TRBD2	.	TRBJ2-1	TRBV4-1
CASSVGVNSYEQYF	TGTGCCAGCAGTGTAGGGGTGAACTCCTACGAGCAGTACTTC	.	.	TRBJ2-7	TRBV25-1
CASTDLSSGNTIYF	TGTGCCAGCACCGACTTGAGCTCTGGAAACACCATATATTTT	.	many	TRBJ1-3	TRBV28
CASSERSAYEQYF	TGTGCCAGCAGTGAACGATCCGCCTACGAGCAGTACTTC	.	few	TRBJ2-7	TRBV6-1
CASSFIGDRTDTQYF	TGCGCCAGCAGCTTCATAGGGGACCGCACAGATACGCAGTATTTT	.	.	TRBJ2-3	TRBV5-1
CATSDLSTGLGELFF	TGTGCCACCAGTGATTTGTCGACAGGACTCGGGGAGCTGTTTTTT	.	.	TRBJ2-2	TRBV24-1
CASSADYGTATYEQYF	TGTGCCAGCAGCGCAGACTACGGGACAGCGACCTACGAGCAGTACTTC	TRBD1	.	TRBJ2-7	TRBV9
CASSPPTGANYGYTF	TGTGCCAGCAGCCCCCCCACAGGGGCAAACTATGGCTACACCTTC	TRBD1	.	TRBJ1-2	TRBV4-2
CATCQGGADTQYF	TGTGCCACCTGCCAGGGGGGGGCAGATACGCAGTATTTT	.	few	TRBJ2-3	TRBV10-3
CSVEEGRGRLAGGHEQFF	TGCAGCGTTGAAGAGGGCAGGGGGCGCCTAGCGGGAGGCCATGAGCAGTTCTTC	TRBD2	few	TRBJ2-1	TRBV29-1
CASSRKGARVLGGELFF	TGTGCCAGCAGCAGGAAGGGGGCGCGGGTCCTCGGCGGGGAGCTGTTTTTT	TRBD1	few	TRBJ2-2	TRBV5-6
CASSQERIGETQYF	TGCGCCAGCAGCCAAGAACGGATTGGAGAGACCCAGTACTTC	.	few	TRBJ2-5	TRBV4-3
CASSLAQGRRAKNIQYF	TGTGCCAGCAGTTTAGCCCAGGGGCGGAGAGCCAAAAACATTCAGTACTTC	.	.	TRBJ2-4	TRBV12-3/TRBV12-4
CASSFRDDSLYYNYGYTF	TGTGCCAGCAGTTTCCGTGATGACAGTCTTTACTATAACTATGGCTACACCTTC	.	.	TRBJ1-2	TRBV28
CASSQDLDSPQFF	TGTGCCAGCAGCCAAGATCTCGACAGCCCGCAGTTCTTC	.	.	TRBJ2-1	TRBV14
CASSQEGTLNEQFF	TGTGCCAGCAGCCAAGAGGGGACTCTAAATGAGCAGTTCTTC	.	.	TRBJ2-1	TRBV4-2
CSVVSETGANEQYF	TGCAGCGTTGTCTCTGAGACAGGGGCAAACGAGCAGTACTTC	TRBD1	few	TRBJ2-7	TRBV29-1
CASSPQLAGAEQYF	TGTGCCAGCAGCCCACAGCTAGCGGGAGCCGAGCAGTACTTC	TRBD2	few	TRBJ2-7	TRBV9
CASSVHSSGRGYNEQFF	TGTGCCAGCAGCGTCCACTCCAGCGGGAGGGGGTACAATGAGCAGTTCTTC	TRBD2	few	TRBJ2-1	TRBV9
CASSSRVSRGNEQFF	TGTGCCAGCAGTTCGAGGGTTTCCCGAGGGAATGAGCAGTTCTTC	.	many	TRBJ2-1	TRBV12-3/TRBV12-4
CASNPLTGYEQYF	TGTGCCAGCAACCCCTTGACAGGGTACGAGCAGTACTTC	TRBD1	.	TRBJ2-7	TRBV11-2
CATSPGQDAVNYGYTF	TGCGCCACCAGTCCGGGACAGGACGCCGTTAACTATGGCTACACCTTC	TRBD1	.	TRBJ1-2	TRBV5-1
CASSSRGLNTEAFF	TGTGCCAGCAGTTCCAGGGGGCTGAACACTGAAGCTTTCTTT	TRBD1	few	TRBJ1-1	TRBV28
CASSRLAGLEQYF	TGTGCCAGCAGTCGACTAGCGGGCTTGGAGCAGTACTTC	TRBD2	once	TRBJ2-7	TRBV6-2/TRBV6-3
CASSLGSGETYEQYF	TGTGCCAGCTCACTAGGGTCAGGGGAGACTTACGAGCAGTACTTC	.	few	TRBJ2-7	TRBV18
CASSISGPTGELFF	TGTGCCAGCAGCATTAGCGGGCCTACCGGGGAGCTGTTTTTT	TRBD2	.	TRBJ2-2	TRBV5-4
CASSPLTTGATNYEQYF	TGTGCCAGCAGTCCCTTGACAACAGGGGCGACAAACTACGAGCAGTACTTC	TRBD1	few	TRBJ2-7	TRBV28
CASSSGPPGTGELFF	TGTGCCAGCAGTTCGGGTCCCCCCGGGACCGGGGAGCTGTTTTTT	.	.	TRBJ2-2	TRBV12-3/TRBV12-4
CAWRPSKSGSYNEQFF	TGTGCCTGGAGGCCCTCGAAGAGCGGGAGCTACAATGAGCAGTTCTTC	TRBD2	few	TRBJ2-1	TRBV30